Reported below is one T cell receptor beta chain. The assay was immunoSEQ multiplex PCR, and TCRdb's table has in-frame clones only and misses some. The sample gives 40,000 or so clones, about nine tenths of which show up once; 15% to 17% is in the top ten. The sample belongs to a study of blood T cell repertoires in COVID-19. As for the study in general: Both acute and convalescent COVID-19 samples were obtained from the United States, Italy and Spain.

Germline V gene lookup returns CDR1 SGDLS and CDR2 YYNGEE. The CDR3 spans 13 residues. With 3 bases clipped from V and 5 bases from J, the junction kept 4 bases outside the gene matches. This chain joins TRBV9 and TRBJ2-5, with TRBD2 identical over 7 bases. Sequenced input: peripheral blood. The TCR sequence derives from a woman aged 25-40 years in a cohort sampled during active COVID-19. CDR3 nucleotides: TGTGCCAGCAGCGGACTAGCTAAGGAGACCCAGTACTTC. Residues: CASSGLAKETQYF.